Following are 24 T cell receptor beta chains from one sample sequenced in a study of CD8 T cells in Susac syndrome. Random hexamers primed reverse transcription of about 0.5 to 1 ug RNA. A single record per CDR3 protein comes from TCRdb applying MiXCR to the immunoSEQ multiplex PCR reads. The sample consists of roughly 300,000 distinct CDR3 sequences, approximately 81% of them appearing once. The sequenced sample was CD8+ T cells from PBMCs. These receptors were collected from a human donor with multiple sclerosis.

The rearrangement uses TRBV25-1 and TRBJ2-3; TRBD2 matches 10 bases. After removal of 8 bases from V and 1 base from J, the junction contained 9 bases not matched to a gene. This CDR3 has 16 residues. Germline CDR1 is MGHDK and CDR2 is SYGVNS. The CDR3 region has the DNA TGTGCCAGCGAAGCGGGAGGGCAAGAGGGCACAGATACGCAGTATTTT. This sequence encodes CASEAGGQEGTDTQYF.

This chain connects TRBV27 to TRBJ1-5; perhaps TRBD1 as D (5 bases). In germline, CDR1 is MNHEY, CDR2 SMNVEV (reference sequence). CDR3 length equals 14 residues. V was pared by 5 bases and J by 1 base, with 9 bases between. The DNA for the CDR3 is TGTGCCAGCAGTCCCCCAGGGAGCAATCAGCCCCAGCATTTT. Protein sequence: CASSPPGSNQPQHF.

The chain couples TRBV4-1 to TRBJ1-5; D uncertain. The CDR3 spans 16 residues. V was trimmed by 4 bases and J by 4 bases, leaving 17 bases between them. CDR1 is MGHRA and CDR2 is YSYEKL in the germline V gene. This CDR3 reads CASSPIRGRSNQPQHF. CDR3 DNA: TGCGCCAGCAGCCCTATCCGAGGGCGGTCTAATCAGCCCCAGCATTTT.

This sequence joins TRBV3-1 and TRBJ2-2; TRBD1 matches at 7 bases. V trimming: 3 bases; J trimming: 3 bases; junction bases outside the gene matches: 13. Looked up from germline, CDR1 is LGHDT and CDR2 is YNNKEL (reference sequence). The CDR3 length is 18 residues. CDR3 loop: CASSHGKGAEVDTGELFF. CDR3 in DNA: TGTGCCAGCAGCCACGGTAAGGGGGCGGAGGTCGACACCGGGGAGCTGTTTTTT.

The V and J genes are TRBV7-8 and TRBJ2-1; D perhaps matches TRBD1 (6 bases). This CDR3 has 17 residues. Trimming took 5 bases from V and 0 from J, leaving 17 bases between them. Germline V CDR1 and CDR2: SGHVS, FQNEAQ. The CDR3 bases are TGTGCCAGCAGCCTGGTTGGTGGGGGCAGCTCCTACAATGAGCAGTTCTTC. Translated: CASSLVGGGSSYNEQFF. The full variable domain, in which reference TRBV7-8 and TRBJ2-1 provide the parts outside the CDR3, is GAGVSQSPRYKVAKRGQDVALRCDPISGHVSLFWYQQALGQGPEFLTYFQNEAQLDKSGLPSDRFFAERPEGSVSTLKIQRTQQEDSAVYLCASSLVGGGSSYNEQFFGPGTRLTVL.

This chain uses TRBV29-1 with TRBJ2-2; 8 bases line up with TRBD2. This CDR3 has 16 amino acids. Germline loops: CDR1 SQVTM, CDR2 ANQGSEA. Losses at the gene ends were 6 bases for V and 0 bases for J; bases not matched to a gene: 9. This chain's CDR3 is CSVLSTSDANTGELFF. In nucleotides, the CDR3 is TGCAGCGTCCTCTCGACTAGCGATGCGAACACCGGGGAGCTGTTTTTT.

The chain joins TRBV19 to TRBJ2-1; no firm D call. The germline V and J ends were trimmed by 8 bases and 8 bases, with 19 bases remaining between them. The CDR3 has 14 residues. Per the germline V gene, CDR1 is LNHDA and CDR2 is SQIVND (reference sequence). DNA of the CDR3: TGTGCCAGTGGACCTAGGAGTCGGGTGGATGAGCAGTTCTTC. It specifies CASGPRSRVDEQFF.

The V and J genes are TRBV14 and TRBJ2-1, with D hard to call. Germline V gene lookup returns CDR1 SGHDN and CDR2 FVKESK. CDR3 length: 13 amino acids. The V and J ends lost 2 bases and 5 bases respectively, with 7 bases between them. The CDR3 sequence is CASSQRSNNEQFF. In DNA form, the CDR3 reads TGTGCCAGCAGCCAACGCAGTAACAATGAGCAGTTCTTC.

The gene calls are TRBV30 and TRBJ1-1; TRBD1 aligns across 7 bases. The germline V gene has CDR1 GTSNPN and CDR2 SVGIG (reference sequence). This CDR3 has 12 residues. CDR3 nucleotides: TGTGCAACGGGACAGTCTAACACTGAAGCTTTCTTT. The encoded protein is CATGQSNTEAFF.

This chain joins TRBV27 and TRBJ2-7; TRBD2 agrees at 8 bases. The V gene's germline CDR1 is MNHEY and CDR2 SMNVEV (reference sequence). J was trimmed by 7 bases and V by 5 bases; bases with no gene match: 7. This CDR3 region has 13 residues. In DNA form, the CDR3 reads TGTGCCAGCAGTAACGGGAGGGCTCGGGAGCAGTACTTC. It codes for CASSNGRAREQYF.

V usage is TRBV15 and J usage is TRBJ2-3; a possible D gene is TRBD1 (9 bases). Germline V gene data show CDR1 as LNHNV and CDR2 as YYDKDF (reference sequence). Trimming pared 4 bases from V and 4 bases from J, leaving 18 bases between. The CDR3 has 16 amino acids. The CDR3 sequence is CATSIAGQGVADTQYF. DNA of the CDR3: TGTGCCACCAGCATAGCGGGACAGGGAGTTGCAGATACGCAGTATTTT. Variable domain in full (rest from reference TRBV15 and TRBJ2-3): DAMVIQNPRYQVTQFGKPVTLSCSQTLNHNVMYWYQQKSSQAPKLLFHYYDKDFNNEADTPDNFQSRRPNTSFCFLDIRSPGLGDTAMYLCATSIAGQGVADTQYFGPGTRLTVL.

The gene calls are TRBV7-9 and TRBJ1-2; D is ambiguous. The V end lost 2 bases, the J end lost 6 bases, and 16 bases lay between the germline ends. The germline V gene encodes CDR1 SEHNR and CDR2 FQNEAQ (reference sequence). CDR3 length equals 15 residues. CDR3 sequence reads: CASSLNSEPWDGYTF. CDR3 nucleotide sequence: TGTGCCAGCAGCTTAAACAGTGAACCTTGGGATGGCTACACCTTC.

The rearrangement joins TRBV2 to TRBJ2-7; 9 bases align to TRBD1. CDR1 and CDR2 from the germline V gene are SNHLY and FYNNEI. The CDR3 is 13 amino acids. J lost 3 bases, V lost 6 bases, and 3 bases had no gene match. The CDR3 nucleotides read TGTGCCAGCAGACCGGGACAGGGCTACGAGCAGTACTTC. Amino acids: CASRPGQGYEQYF.

This sequence joins TRBV7-9 and TRBJ1-1; a possible D gene is TRBD1 (6 bases). Germline assignment: CDR1 SEHNR and CDR2 FQNEAQ (reference sequence). This CDR3 has 16 residues. V was clipped by 4 bases and J by 1 base, with 16 bases between them. The CDR3 loop reads CASSCPAGAPNTEAFF. The CDR3 nucleotides are TGTGCCAGCAGCTGTCCGGCGGGGGCCCCGAACACTGAAGCTTTCTTT.

V gene TRBV5-5 combines with J gene TRBJ1-5; the D gene is possibly TRBD1 (6 bases). The CDR3 is 15 amino acids. Germline V CDR1 and CDR2: SGHKS, YYEKEE (reference sequence). Trimming took 1 base from V and 4 from J, leaving 12 bases between them. CDR3 nucleotide sequence: TGTGCCAGCAGCTTGCGGCAGGGGTTGAATCAGCCCCAGCATTTT. Residues: CASSLRQGLNQPQHF.

This rearrangement joins TRBV19 to TRBJ2-2, with 10 bases identical to TRBD2. Trimming took 4 bases from V and 6 from J; bases not matched to a gene: 2. There are 14 residues in the CDR3. In germline, CDR1 is LNHDA, CDR2 SQIVND (reference sequence). The chain's CDR3 is CASSTSGSSGELFF. For the CDR3, the DNA is TGTGCCAGTAGTACTAGCGGGAGCTCCGGGGAGCTGTTTTTT.

The chain carries TRBV7-8 and TRBJ2-4; D tentatively reads TRBD1 or TRBD2 (6 bases each). V lost 0 bases to trimming and J lost 3 bases, with 15 bases between them. This CDR3 contains 17 residues. The germline V gene has CDR1 SGHVS and CDR2 FQNEAQ. CDR3 in amino acids: CASSLAREGGVKNIQYF. Here the CDR3 DNA reads TGTGCCAGCAGCTTAGCACGAGAGGGGGGAGTCAAAAACATTCAGTACTTC.

This clonotype was observed a few times. The chain uses TRBV12-3 or TRBV12-4 and TRBJ2-1; 12 bases map to TRBD2. V lost 5 bases to trimming and J lost 2 bases; unmatched junction nucleotides: 4. This CDR3 has 16 residues. This chain's CDR3 is CASSLSSGRAYNEQFF. DNA for the CDR3: TGTGCCAGCAGTCTCTCTAGCGGGAGGGCCTACAATGAGCAGTTCTTC.

The table lists this clonotype with a few counts. The chain has TRBV27 and TRBJ2-6, with TRBD2 matching 7 bases. Losses at the gene ends were 5 bases for V and 2 bases for J; bases not matched to a gene: 6. This CDR3 region has 16 residues. Germline V gives CDR1 MNHEY, CDR2 SMNVEV (reference sequence). CDR3 loop: CASSRGAGAGANVLTF. For the CDR3, the DNA is TGTGCCAGCAGTAGGGGTGCGGGGGCTGGGGCCAACGTCCTGACTTTC.

This chain uses TRBV7-9 with TRBJ2-1; TRBD2 matches 9 bases. Germline loops: CDR1 SEHNR, CDR2 FQNEAQ (reference sequence). The J segment lost 4 bases and the V segment lost 5 bases, leaving 6 bases of the junction unmatched. The CDR3 loop spans 15 amino acids. The CDR3 sequence is CASSEGLALYNEQFF. CDR3 nucleotide sequence: TGTGCCAGCAGCGAAGGACTAGCGCTTTACAATGAGCAGTTCTTC.

The genes are TRBV10-3 and TRBJ2-7, with 9 bases matching TRBD1. The CDR3 has 14 amino acids. Germline trimming cut 7 bases from V and 2 bases from J; bases unmatched to any gene: 6. In germline, CDR1 is ENHRY, CDR2 SYGVKD. In DNA form, the CDR3 reads TGTGCCATCACCGGGACAGGGAGTGCCTACGAGCAGTACTTC. Its protein is CAITGTGSAYEQYF.

This clonotype was seen a few times. The DNA for the CDR3 is TGTGCCAGCAGTTGGGGCGGGGGCGTTCTTACTTACGAGCAGTACTTC. As protein: CASSWGGGVLTYEQYF. This chain joins TRBV27 and TRBJ2-7, with D maybe TRBD2 (7 bases). Per the germline V gene, CDR1 is MNHEY and CDR2 is SMNVEV (reference sequence). V lost 4 bases and J 4 bases, leaving 20 bases between the germline ends. The CDR3 covers 16 residues.

The CDR3 reads CASSTGGAYEQYF. CDR3 sequence (DNA): TGCGCCAGCTCCACTGGGGGGGCCTACGAGCAGTACTTC. The chain joins TRBV4-1 to TRBJ2-7; TRBD2 agrees at 7 bases. From germline, CDR1 is MGHRA and CDR2 YSYEKL. This CDR3 is built from 13 residues. With 8 bases clipped from V and 2 bases from J, the junction kept 6 bases outside the gene matches.

V usage is TRBV27 and J usage is TRBJ1-1; D possibly corresponds to TRBD1 (6 bases). The ends were cut back, 2 bases at V and 1 base at J, with 8 bases in the middle. The V gene's germline CDR1 is MNHEY and CDR2 SMNVEV (reference sequence). This CDR3 contains 14 residues. CDR3 coding DNA: TGTGCCAGCAGTTTAAAAGGGGGGAACACTGAAGCTTTCTTT. Translating gives CASSLKGGNTEAFF.